A selection of T cell receptor beta chains follows, all from one sample in a study of post-analysis software for immune sequencing data. MiXCR, run by TCRdb on the PCR reads, gives a single entry per CDR3 protein. The table shows a few hundred thousand distinct CDR3 sequences, with 30% to 40% occurring only once. Sequences were obtained from blood. The receptors derive from a girl aged 2-17 years with multiple sclerosis. The CDR3 runs from the conserved cysteine through the conserved F or W. D genes are given only for firm matches. Only some rows state a clone size, as once, few, many or a class for expanded clones.

d_call clone_size j_call v_call cdr3_nt cdr3_aa
NA few TRBJ2-1 TRBV28 TGTGCCAGCAGTTTCGGGAACAATGAGCAGTTCTTC CASSFGNNEQFF
NA few TRBJ1-2 TRBV7-2 TGTGCCAGCGGGCGCTACTATGGCTACACCTTC CASGRYYGYTF
NA few TRBJ1-4 TRBV7-9 TGTGCCAGCAGCTTAGTAGCGCCAGGGGCAACTAATGAAAAACTGTTTTTT CASSLVAPGATNEKLFF
TRBD1 NA TRBJ2-5 TRBV6-5 TGTGCCAGCAGTTACACGGGACAGGCGGGTGTTGAGACCCAGTACTTC CASSYTGQAGVETQYF
NA NA TRBJ2-4 TRBV20-1 TGCAGTGGCCAACAGGGAGGAGACATTCAGTACTTC CSGQQGGDIQYF
TRBD1 few TRBJ2-3 TRBV7-2 TGTGCCAGCAACAGGGACAGTAGCACAGATACGCAGTATTTT CASNRDSSTDTQYF
NA NA TRBJ1-5 TRBV5-5 TGTGCCAGCAGTTTCCCAAGACAGATATATAGTTATAGCAATCAGCCCCAGCATTTT CASSFPRQIYSYSNQPQHF
NA few TRBJ1-2 TRBV5-1 TGCGCCAGCAGCTTGGAAGGGCTCTTGGGGGAATACGGCTACACCTTC CASSLEGLLGEYGYTF
TRBD2 few TRBJ2-1 TRBV7-9 TGTGGAAGCAGCTTAGCAACAGGACTAGCGGGGGAAAATGAGCAGTTCTTC CGSSLATGLAGENEQFF
TRBD2 NA TRBJ2-2 TRBV6-5 TGTGCCAGCAGGACTAGCCTCGGGGAGCTGTTTTTT CASRTSLGELFF
NA NA TRBJ1-2 TRBV6-2/TRBV6-3 TGTGCCAGCAGTTTGGACAGATCTAAAGGCTACACCTTC CASSLDRSKGYTF
NA NA TRBJ1-4 TRBV2 TGTGCCAGCAGTGAAGAAAGGGGAGCTAATGAAAAACTGTTTTTT CASSEERGANEKLFF
NA NA TRBJ2-1 TRBV10-1 TGCGCCAGCAGTGAGGTGGACAGCTACAATGAGCAGTTCTTC CASSEVDSYNEQFF
TRBD2 few TRBJ2-1 TRBV29-1 TGCAGCGTTGCCATTACGGGGGGGCAGTTCTTC CSVAITGGQFF
NA NA TRBJ1-2 TRBV7-9 TGTGCCAGCAGCTTACAGGGCCCCCTCCTTGCTAACTATGGCTACACCTTC CASSLQGPLLANYGYTF
TRBD2 few TRBJ2-1 TRBV29-1 TGCAGCGTACGGCAGGGAGGGAATGAGCAGTTCTTC CSVRQGGNEQFF
NA few TRBJ2-1 TRBV10-3 TGTGCCATCAGTGGGCCCCGCCCCGACAATGAGCAGTTCTTC CAISGPRPDNEQFF
NA NA TRBJ1-1 TRBV3-1 TGTGCCAGCAGCCAAGGATCGACAGCTTTCTTT CASSQGSTAFF
NA few TRBJ2-7 TRBV7-9 TGTGCCAGCAGCTTAGGATCGGCAGGCAACTCCTACGAGCAGTACTTC CASSLGSAGNSYEQYF
NA few TRBJ1-1 TRBV6-1 TGTGCCAGCAGTGAAGCGTTAAAGAACACTGAAGCTTTCTTT CASSEALKNTEAFF
TRBD2 NA TRBJ2-3 TRBV5-1 TGCGCCAGCAGCTTGCGGGGGGGCGGCGGGACAGATACGCAGTATTTT CASSLRGGGGTDTQYF
TRBD2 NA TRBJ2-7 TRBV10-3 TGTGCCATCAGTGGTCCGACTAGCGGTACCTACGAGCAGTACTTC CAISGPTSGTYEQYF
TRBD1 NA TRBJ2-7 TRBV12-3/TRBV12-4 TGTGCCAACAGTTATGAGGGGCAGGGGGTCTACGAGCAGTACTTC CANSYEGQGVYEQYF
TRBD2 NA TRBJ2-2 TRBV20-1 TGCAGTGCGAGGAGGATGCCCCTTAGCGGGGGGAACACCGGGGAGCTGTTTTTT CSARRMPLSGGNTGELFF
NA NA TRBJ2-1 TRBV4-2 TGTGCCAGCAGCCAGGAACGGGGGAGCTCCTACAATGAGCAGTTCTTC CASSQERGSSYNEQFF
NA many TRBJ1-2 TRBV6-5 TGTGCCACCCGTAGGAGCCATGGCTACACCTTC CATRRSHGYTF
NA few TRBJ1-5 TRBV25-1 TGTGCCAGCAGTGAATCGGGGGGGCCCAATCAGCCCCAGCATTTT CASSESGGPNQPQHF
NA few TRBJ1-1 TRBV29-1 TGCAGCGCCCATGTGACAGCTGAAGCTTTCTTT CSAHVTAEAFF